Each of the 27 T cell receptor beta chains below was sequenced from the same sample in a study of blood T cells in healthy people across ages. With a J-beta primer mix and a sample-barcoded 5' primer, a second PCR ran about 7 to 11 cycles. TCRdb reanalysed the 5' RACE reads using MiXCR and keeps one entry per CDR3 protein. The table records about 800,000 distinct CDR3 sequences, 55% to 75% of them present only once. Input material: blood. These receptors were obtained from a man aged 30 to 39 in good health.

The chain links TRBV7-2 to TRBJ1-1, with TRBD1 matching 10 bases. Germline CDR1 reads SGHTA; CDR2 reads FQGNSA. This CDR3 comprises 12 residues. V gave up 8 bases and J gave up 5 bases; unmatched junction bases: 2. CDR3 loop: CASRDRGTEAFF. CDR3 nucleotides: TGTGCCAGCCGGGACAGGGGAACTGAAGCTTTCTTT.

V usage is TRBV5-1 and J usage is TRBJ2-3, with 9 bases aligning to TRBD2. CDR1 SGHRS and CDR2 YFSETQ come from the germline V gene. Trimming cost V 4 bases and J 0 bases; bases outside gene matches: 3. The CDR3 covers 15 residues. The CDR3 DNA reads TGCGCCAGCAGCGTGACTAGCGGCAGCACAGATACGCAGTATTTT. The encoded protein is CASSVTSGSTDTQYF.

This clonotype was found once. The chain uses TRBV20-1 and TRBJ1-2; no definite D call. The CDR3 runs 13 residues. With 1 base removed from V and 2 bases from J, the gap between germline ends came to 8 bases. Germline V lookup: CDR1 DFQATT, CDR2 SNEGSKA (reference sequence). The CDR3 spells CSARVGENYGYTF. DNA for the CDR3: TGCAGTGCTAGAGTCGGGGAGAACTATGGCTACACCTTC.

The chain carries TRBV2 and TRBJ1-4; D may be TRBD1 (5 bases). Germline CDR1 SNHLY, CDR2 FYNNEI. The V end was cut by 4 bases, the J end by 4 bases, with 10 bases between. The CDR3 runs 14 residues. The CDR3 loop is CASSVSRVNEKLFF. CDR3 coding DNA: TGTGCCAGCAGTGTATCCAGGGTTAATGAAAAACTGTTTTTT. The complete variable domain, with remaining parts taken from reference TRBV2 and TRBJ1-4, reads EPEVTQTPSHQVTQMGQEVILRCVPISNHLYFYWYRQILGQKVEFLVSFYNNEISEKSEIFDDQFSVERPDGSNFTLKIRSTKLEDSAMYFCASSVSRVNEKLFFGSGTQLSVL.

The chain has TRBV6-5 and TRBJ2-3, with 15 bases identical to TRBD2. V lost 4 bases, J lost 1 base, and 9 bases stayed unmatched. The CDR3 has 19 amino acids. CDR1 and CDR2 from the germline V gene are MNHEY and SVGAGI. DNA for the CDR3: TGTGCCAGCAGTTTCCGGACTAGCGGGGGGGCTTTCGGCACAGATACGCAGTATTTT. This encodes CASSFRTSGGAFGTDTQYF.

V usage is TRBV7-9 and J usage is TRBJ2-7; D is unresolved. Germline CDR1 is SEHNR and CDR2 is FQNEAQ (reference sequence). The CDR3 is made up of 12 amino acids. V lost 5 bases and J 5 bases, leaving 10 bases between the germline ends. The CDR3 bases are TGTGCCAGCAGCCCCAACGCAAACGAGCAGTACTTC. It translates to CASSPNANEQYF.

The chain joins TRBV11-2 to TRBJ2-5; TRBD1 agrees at 8 bases. Germline CDR1 SGHAT, CDR2 FQNNGV. This CDR3 contains 15 residues. J gave up 9 bases and V 5 bases, and 14 bases lay outside the gene matches. The CDR3 sequence: CASSVTGDPGGAQYF. The CDR3 nucleotides are TGTGCCAGCAGCGTGACAGGGGACCCCGGAGGAGCCCAGTACTTC.

The gene calls are TRBV10-3 and TRBJ2-5; 7 positions match TRBD1. Germline lookup yields CDR1 ENHRY and CDR2 SYGVKD. This CDR3 comprises 12 residues. Unmatched junction bases numbered 3, after V lost 6 bases and J lost 5 bases. The CDR3 sequence is CAISLQGETQYF. The CDR3 DNA is TGTGCCATCAGCCTACAGGGGGAGACCCAGTACTTC.

This sequence joins TRBV5-1 and TRBJ1-6; D is unclear. The CDR3 length is 14 residues. Trimming stripped 4 bases from V and 5 bases from J, with 10 bases between. Germline CDR1 SGHRS, CDR2 YFSETQ. The CDR3 region is CASSPWADNSPLHF. Here the CDR3 DNA reads TGCGCCAGCAGCCCGTGGGCCGATAATTCACCCCTCCACTTT. Using reference TRBV5-1 and TRBJ1-6 for the parts outside the CDR3, the full variable domain is KAGVTQTPRYLIKTRGQQVTLSCSPISGHRSVSWYQQTPGQGLQFLFEYFSETQRNKGNFPGRFSGRQFSNSRSEMNVSTLELGDSALYLCASSPWADNSPLHFGNGTRLTVT.

The CDR3 loop is CASSLSLSGPQPQHF. CDR3 sequence (DNA): TGTGCCAGCAGTTTATCTCTTTCCGGGCCCCAGCCCCAGCATTTT. The chain uses TRBV28 and TRBJ1-5; D uncertain. There are 15 residues in the CDR3. CDR1 is MDHEN, CDR2 SYDVKM, per germline. Trimming took 1 base from V and 7 from J, leaving 14 bases between them.

CDR3 sequence: CASSQDWSSGDEQFF. The CDR3 region has the DNA TGTGCCAGCAGCCAAGATTGGTCTAGCGGGGATGAGCAGTTCTTC. The V and J genes are TRBV3-1 and TRBJ2-1; 9 bases align to TRBD2. CDR3 length: 15 amino acids. The germline gives CDR1 LGHDT, CDR2 YNNKEL (reference sequence). The trim removed 0 bases at V and 8 bases at J, leaving 5 bases unmatched.

This chain connects TRBV5-1 to TRBJ2-7; D ambiguous. V dropped 5 bases and J dropped 5 bases, with 8 bases sitting between them. CDR1 and CDR2 from the germline V gene are SGHRS and YFSETQ. The CDR3 runs to 11 residues. The CDR3 nucleotides are TGCGCCAGCAGGTTAGTCAACGAGCAGTACTTC. This translates into CASRLVNEQYF.

The chain employs TRBV20-1 and TRBJ2-1; D uncertain. The ends were cut back, 5 bases at V and 8 bases at J, with 19 bases in the middle. The V gene's germline CDR1 is DFQATT and CDR2 SNEGSKA (reference sequence). CDR3 size: 14 residues. CDR3 protein: CSAGVPQGDHEQFF. The CDR3 nucleotides read TGCAGTGCTGGAGTCCCCCAAGGAGACCATGAGCAGTTCTTC.

The rearrangement uses TRBV20-1 and TRBJ1-5; tentatively, D is TRBD1 (5 bases). Germline lookup yields CDR1 DFQATT and CDR2 SNEGSKA (reference sequence). Trimming cost V 5 bases and J 3 bases, with 11 bases left between them. This CDR3 has 13 amino acids. The CDR3 protein is CSAPTDLNQPQHF. CDR3 nucleotide sequence: TGCAGTGCTCCGACAGATCTCAATCAGCCCCAGCATTTT.

J is TRBJ1-2 and V is TRBV7-7; the match to TRBD1 covers 9 bases. Germline V gene lookup returns CDR1 SSHAT and CDR2 FNYEAQ (reference sequence). V lost 3 bases and J lost 5; bases outside the gene matches: 10. The CDR3 runs to 16 residues. The CDR3 loop is CASSLRDREGEYGYTF. DNA for the CDR3: TGTGCCAGCAGCTTGAGGGACAGGGAAGGGGAATATGGCTACACCTTC.

CDR3 sequence reads: CASSIQGLWNIQYF. CDR3 in DNA: TGTGCCAGCAGTATACAGGGCTTGTGGAACATTCAGTACTTC. The V gene is TRBV12-3 or TRBV12-4, the J gene TRBJ2-4; D is perhaps TRBD1 (6 bases). This CDR3 spans 14 amino acids. V gave up 5 bases and J gave up 7 bases, with 15 bases separating them.

The rearrangement links TRBV12-5 to TRBJ2-5; 9 positions match TRBD2. Germline assignment: CDR1 LGHNT and CDR2 FRNRAP. Trimming cost V 0 bases and J 11 bases; bases outside gene matches: 10. CDR3 length: 15 amino acids. The CDR3 coding sequence is TGTGCTAGTGGTTTGGTAGCGGGGGGTTTCGATGAGCAGTACTTC. It codes for CASGLVAGGFDEQYF.

This chain links TRBV6-5 with TRBJ1-6, with 8 bases that match TRBD1. V trimming: 5 bases; J trimming: 7 bases; junction bases outside the gene matches: 4. This CDR3 region has 14 residues. Germline CDR1 and CDR2: MNHEY and SVGAGI. DNA of the CDR3: TGTGCCAGCAGTATGGGACAGGAGAATTCACCCCTCCACTTT. Translated, it gives CASSMGQENSPLHF.

The rearrangement joins TRBV29-1 to TRBJ1-2, with a weak D call TRBD1 (5 bases). There are 13 residues in the CDR3. Germline V gene data show CDR1 as SQVTM and CDR2 as ANQGSEA. V was clipped by 0 bases and J by 6 bases, with 11 bases between them. Here the CDR3 DNA reads TGCAGCGTTGAAGACTCAGGGTTTGATGGCTACACCTTC. This translates into CSVEDSGFDGYTF. The full variable domain, in which reference TRBV29-1 and TRBJ1-2 provide the parts outside the CDR3, is SAVISQKPSRDICQRGTSLTIQCQVDSQVTMMFWYRQQPGQSLTLIATANQGSEATYESGFVIDKFPISRPNLTFSTLTVSNMSPEDSSIYLCSVEDSGFDGYTFGSGTRLTVV.

V usage is TRBV30 and J usage is TRBJ2-7; D possibly uses TRBD1 or TRBD2 (5 bases each). The length of the CDR3 is 15 residues. CDR1 is GTSNPN, CDR2 SVGIG, per germline (reference sequence). The germline V and J ends were trimmed by 2 bases and 1 base, with 15 bases remaining between them. CDR3 DNA sequence: TGTGCCTGGAGTTATACGGGGCGGAAATCCTACGAGCAGTACTTC. Translated: CAWSYTGRKSYEQYF.

The genes are TRBV29-1 and TRBJ1-1; 12 bases line up with TRBD1. With V trimmed by 4 bases and J by 6 bases, 9 bases remained unmatched. CDR3 size: 15 residues. Germline-derived CDR1 and CDR2 are SQVTM and ANQGSEA. In DNA, the CDR3 is TGCAGCGTTGTTGGGACAGGGGGCGTGGGGGCTGAAGCTTTCTTT. It specifies CSVVGTGGVGAEAFF. Combining the CDR3 with reference TRBV29-1 and TRBJ1-1 gives the whole variable domain SAVISQKPSRDICQRGTSLTIQCQVDSQVTMMFWYRQQPGQSLTLIATANQGSEATYESGFVIDKFPISRPNLTFSTLTVSNMSPEDSSIYLCSVVGTGGVGAEAFFGQGTRLTVV.

In DNA form, the CDR3 reads TGTGCCAGCAGTTACGAACCTCTCCCATACAATGAGCAGTTCTTC. Translated: CASSYEPLPYNEQFF. The chain joins TRBV6-6 to TRBJ2-1; no reliable D call. V lost 2 bases, J lost 4 bases, and 12 bases lay in between. The CDR3 has 15 residues. Per the germline V gene, CDR1 is MNHNY and CDR2 is SVGAGI (reference sequence).

The rearrangement uses TRBV20-1 and TRBJ2-4, with 11 positions matching TRBD2. The last part of the DNA fits TRBJ2-5 better; the J call may be wrong. CDR1 and CDR2 from the germline V gene are DFQATT and SNEGSKA (reference sequence). This CDR3 comprises 16 residues. The DNA of the CDR3 is TGCAGTGCAACCCCGGGACTAGCGGAGAGGGTGGAGACCCAGTACTTC. This encodes CSATPGLAERVETQYF.

This clonotype has a handful of counts. The rearrangement links TRBV7-2 to TRBJ2-3, with D unresolved. The V end lost 1 base, the J end lost 1 base, and 9 bases lay between the germline ends. The CDR3 spans 15 residues. Germline loops: CDR1 SGHTA, CDR2 FQGNSA. The DNA for the CDR3 is TGTGCCAGCAGCTTAGAGGTGGCGCGCACAGATACGCAGTATTTT. This encodes CASSLEVARTDTQYF.

This chain uses TRBV10-3 with TRBJ2-1; 14 nucleotides align to TRBD2. CDR1 is ENHRY and CDR2 is SYGVKD in the germline V gene. This CDR3 contains 16 residues. The junction had 4 bases not matched to a gene; V was cut back by 3 bases and J by 6 bases. CDR3 amino acids: CAISDRTSGRTNEQFF. As DNA, the CDR3 is TGTGCCATCAGTGATAGGACTAGCGGGAGGACCAATGAGCAGTTCTTC.

As concerns this clonotype: Relative to the germline gene, one junction end is altered; a read error may explain this. This chain links TRBV29-1 with TRBJ2-1; D not certain. The CDR3 is made up of 14 amino acids. Germline V gene lookup returns CDR1 SQVTM and CDR2 ANQGSEA. The CDR3, as DNA: TGCAGCGCCCGAGACACTTGGACCTATAATGAGCAGTTCTTC. Amino acids: CSARDTWTYNEQFF.

The V and J genes are TRBV7-3 and TRBJ1-2; no clear D. Trimming left V 5 bases short and J 7 bases short, with 17 bases between. CDR1 and CDR2 from the germline V gene are SGHTA and FQGTGA. The CDR3 sequence is 14 residues long. CDR3 in amino acids: CASSVLMGDGGYTF. For the CDR3, the DNA is TGTGCCAGCAGCGTACTCATGGGCGATGGTGGCTACACCTTC.